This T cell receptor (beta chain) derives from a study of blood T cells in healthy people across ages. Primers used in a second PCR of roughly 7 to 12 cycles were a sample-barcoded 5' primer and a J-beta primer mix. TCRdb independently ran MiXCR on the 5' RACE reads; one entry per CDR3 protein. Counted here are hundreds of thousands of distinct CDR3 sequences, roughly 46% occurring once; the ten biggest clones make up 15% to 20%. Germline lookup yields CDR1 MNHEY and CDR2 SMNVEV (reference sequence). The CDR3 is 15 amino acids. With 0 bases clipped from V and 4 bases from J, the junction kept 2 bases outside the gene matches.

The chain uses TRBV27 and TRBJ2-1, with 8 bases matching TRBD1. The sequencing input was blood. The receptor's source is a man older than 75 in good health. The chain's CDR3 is CASSLSGQVYNEQFF. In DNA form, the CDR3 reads TGTGCCAGCAGTTTATCGGGACAGGTATACAATGAGCAGTTCTTC.